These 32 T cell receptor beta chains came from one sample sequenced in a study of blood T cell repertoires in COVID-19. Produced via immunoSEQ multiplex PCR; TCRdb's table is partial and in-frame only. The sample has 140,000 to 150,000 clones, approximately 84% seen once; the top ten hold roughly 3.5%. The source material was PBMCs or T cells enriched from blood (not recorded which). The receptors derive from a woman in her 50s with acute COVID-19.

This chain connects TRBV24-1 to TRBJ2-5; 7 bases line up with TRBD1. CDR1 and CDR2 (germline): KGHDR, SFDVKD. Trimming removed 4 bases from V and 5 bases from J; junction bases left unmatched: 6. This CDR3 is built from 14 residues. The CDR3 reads CATSETGVTETQYF. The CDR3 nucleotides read TGTGCCACCAGTGAAACAGGGGTGACGGAGACCCAGTACTTC.

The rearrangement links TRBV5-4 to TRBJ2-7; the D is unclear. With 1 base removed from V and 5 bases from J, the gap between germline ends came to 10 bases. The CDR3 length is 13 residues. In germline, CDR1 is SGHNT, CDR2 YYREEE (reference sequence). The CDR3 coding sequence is TGTGCCAGCAGCTTGCCGGGTTTCGACGAGCAGTACTTC. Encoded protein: CASSLPGFDEQYF.

The CDR3 protein is CASSLAGTRGETQYF. In nucleotides, the CDR3 is TGTGCCAGCAGCTTAGCCGGGACTAGAGGAGAGACCCAGTACTTC. The chain joins TRBV7-9 to TRBJ2-5, with 8 nucleotides matching TRBD2. CDR3 size: 15 residues. V lost 0 bases, J lost 4 bases, and 4 bases stayed unmatched. Germline CDR1 and CDR2: SEHNR and FQNEAQ (reference sequence).

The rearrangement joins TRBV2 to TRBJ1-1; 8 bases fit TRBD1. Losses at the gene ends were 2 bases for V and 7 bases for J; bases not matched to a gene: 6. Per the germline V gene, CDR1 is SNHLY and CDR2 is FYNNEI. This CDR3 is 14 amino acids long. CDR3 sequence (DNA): TGTGCCAGCAGTGAAAACGGCAGGGGGCTTGAAGCTTTCTTT. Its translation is CASSENGRGLEAFF.

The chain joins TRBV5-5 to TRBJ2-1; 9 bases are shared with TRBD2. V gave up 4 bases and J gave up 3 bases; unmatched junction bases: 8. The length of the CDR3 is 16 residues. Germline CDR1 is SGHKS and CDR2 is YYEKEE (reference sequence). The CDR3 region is CASSPTSGQGYNEQFF. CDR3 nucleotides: TGTGCCAGCAGCCCGACTAGCGGTCAAGGCTACAATGAGCAGTTCTTC.

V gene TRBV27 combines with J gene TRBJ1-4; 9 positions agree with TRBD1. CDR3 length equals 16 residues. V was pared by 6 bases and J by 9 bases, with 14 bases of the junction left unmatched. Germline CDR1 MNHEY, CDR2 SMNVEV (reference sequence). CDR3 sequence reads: CASRASRDRDWKKLFF. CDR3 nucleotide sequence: TGTGCCAGCAGGGCTTCCCGGGACAGGGACTGGAAAAAACTGTTTTTT.

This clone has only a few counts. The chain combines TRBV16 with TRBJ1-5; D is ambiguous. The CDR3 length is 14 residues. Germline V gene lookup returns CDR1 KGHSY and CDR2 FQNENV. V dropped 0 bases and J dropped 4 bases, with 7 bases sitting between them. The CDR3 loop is CASSQSNRNQPQHF. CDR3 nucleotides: TGTGCCAGCAGCCAATCGAACAGAAATCAGCCCCAGCATTTT.

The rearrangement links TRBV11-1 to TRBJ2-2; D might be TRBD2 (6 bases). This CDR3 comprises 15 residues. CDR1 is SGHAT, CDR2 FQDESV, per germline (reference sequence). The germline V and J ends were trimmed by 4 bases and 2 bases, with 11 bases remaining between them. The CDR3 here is CASSSPAGNTGELFF. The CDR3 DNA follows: TGTGCCAGCAGCTCACCCGCGGGAAACACCGGGGAGCTGTTTTTT.

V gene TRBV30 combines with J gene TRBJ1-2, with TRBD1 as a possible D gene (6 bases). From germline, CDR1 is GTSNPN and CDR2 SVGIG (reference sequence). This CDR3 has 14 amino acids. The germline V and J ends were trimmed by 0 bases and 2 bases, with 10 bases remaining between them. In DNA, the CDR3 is TGTGCCTGGAGTGTACTCAGGGGAAACTATGGCTACACCTTC. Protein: CAWSVLRGNYGYTF.

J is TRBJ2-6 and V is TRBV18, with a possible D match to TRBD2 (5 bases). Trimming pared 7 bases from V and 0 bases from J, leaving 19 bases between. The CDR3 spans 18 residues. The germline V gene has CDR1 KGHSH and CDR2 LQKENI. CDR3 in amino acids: CASFIFSLGSSGANVLTF. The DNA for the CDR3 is TGTGCCAGCTTCATCTTCAGCCTTGGGAGCTCTGGGGCCAACGTCCTGACTTTC.

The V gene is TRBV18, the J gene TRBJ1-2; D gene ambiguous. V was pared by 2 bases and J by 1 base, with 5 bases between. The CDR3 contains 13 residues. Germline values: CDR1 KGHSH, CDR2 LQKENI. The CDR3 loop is CASSPTDNYGYTF. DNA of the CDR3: TGTGCCAGCTCACCAACAGATAACTATGGCTACACCTTC. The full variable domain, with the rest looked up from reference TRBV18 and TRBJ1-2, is NAGVMQNPRHLVRRRGQEARLRCSPMKGHSHVYWYRQLPEEGLKFMVYLQKENIIDESGMPKERFSAEFPKEGPSILRIQQVVRGDSAAYFCASSPTDNYGYTFGSGTRLTVV.

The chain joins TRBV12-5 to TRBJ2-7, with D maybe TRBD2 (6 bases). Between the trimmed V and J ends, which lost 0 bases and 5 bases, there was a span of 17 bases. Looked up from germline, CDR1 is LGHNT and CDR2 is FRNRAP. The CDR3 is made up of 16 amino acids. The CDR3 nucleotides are TGTGCTAGTGGTTTGGTACTTGACGGGAGTGGCGACGAGCAGTACTTC. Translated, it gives CASGLVLDGSGDEQYF.

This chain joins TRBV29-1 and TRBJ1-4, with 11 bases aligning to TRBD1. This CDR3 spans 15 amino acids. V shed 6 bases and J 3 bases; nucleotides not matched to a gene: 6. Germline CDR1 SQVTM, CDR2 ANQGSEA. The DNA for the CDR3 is TGCAGCGTAGGGACAGGGGGGACGGCTAATGAAAAACTGTTTTTT. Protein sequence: CSVGTGGTANEKLFF.

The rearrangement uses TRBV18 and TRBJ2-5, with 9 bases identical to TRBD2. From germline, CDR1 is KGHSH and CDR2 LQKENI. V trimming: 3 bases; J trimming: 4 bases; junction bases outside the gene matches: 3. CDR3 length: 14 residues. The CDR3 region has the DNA TGTGCCAGCTCACCGGCTAGCGGGGTAGAGACCCAGTACTTC. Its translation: CASSPASGVETQYF.

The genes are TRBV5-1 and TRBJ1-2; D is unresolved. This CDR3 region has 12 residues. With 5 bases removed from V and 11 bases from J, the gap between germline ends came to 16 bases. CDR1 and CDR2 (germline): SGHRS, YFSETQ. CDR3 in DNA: TGCGCCAGCAGGAAAGACAAAGCCCCTTACACCTTC. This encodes CASRKDKAPYTF.

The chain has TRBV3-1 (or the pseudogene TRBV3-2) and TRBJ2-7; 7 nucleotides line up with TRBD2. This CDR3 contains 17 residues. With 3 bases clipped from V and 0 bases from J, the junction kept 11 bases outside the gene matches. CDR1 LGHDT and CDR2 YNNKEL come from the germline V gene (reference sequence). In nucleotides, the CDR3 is TGTGCCAGCAGCCAGGGGGGGATCACTAGGATCTCCTACGAGCAGTACTTC. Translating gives CASSQGGITRISYEQYF.

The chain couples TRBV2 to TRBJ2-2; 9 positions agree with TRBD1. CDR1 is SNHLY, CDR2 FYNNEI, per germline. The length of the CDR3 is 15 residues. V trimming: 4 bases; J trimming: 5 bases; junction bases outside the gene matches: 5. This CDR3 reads CASSGTGARTGELFF. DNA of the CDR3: TGTGCCAGCAGTGGGACAGGGGCGCGGACCGGGGAGCTGTTTTTT.

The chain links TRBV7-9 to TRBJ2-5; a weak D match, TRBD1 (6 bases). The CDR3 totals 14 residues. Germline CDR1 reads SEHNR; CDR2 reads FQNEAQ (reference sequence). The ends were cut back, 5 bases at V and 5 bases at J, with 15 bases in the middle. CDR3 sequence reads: CASSLSRGAETQYF. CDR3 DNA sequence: TGTGCCAGCAGCCTTTCCAGGGGTGCGGAGACCCAGTACTTC.

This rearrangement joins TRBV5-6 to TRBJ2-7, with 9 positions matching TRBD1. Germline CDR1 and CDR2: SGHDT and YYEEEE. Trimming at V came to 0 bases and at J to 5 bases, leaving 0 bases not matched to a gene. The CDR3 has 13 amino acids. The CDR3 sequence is CASSLGTGDEQYF. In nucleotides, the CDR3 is TGTGCCAGCAGCTTGGGGACAGGGGACGAGCAGTACTTC.

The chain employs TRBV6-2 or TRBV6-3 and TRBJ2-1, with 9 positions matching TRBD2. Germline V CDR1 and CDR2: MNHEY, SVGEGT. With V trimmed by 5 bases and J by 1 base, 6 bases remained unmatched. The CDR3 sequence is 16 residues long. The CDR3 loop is CASSTPLAGSYNEQFF. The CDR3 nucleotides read TGTGCCAGCAGTACCCCCCTAGCGGGATCCTACAATGAGCAGTTCTTC.

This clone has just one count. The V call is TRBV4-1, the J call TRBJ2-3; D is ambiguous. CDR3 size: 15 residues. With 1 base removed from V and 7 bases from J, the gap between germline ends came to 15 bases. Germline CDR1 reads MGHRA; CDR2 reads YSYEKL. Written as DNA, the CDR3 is TGCGCCAGCAGCCAAGGCCTGGTCAGTCCTTATACGCAGTATTTT. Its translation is CASSQGLVSPYTQYF.

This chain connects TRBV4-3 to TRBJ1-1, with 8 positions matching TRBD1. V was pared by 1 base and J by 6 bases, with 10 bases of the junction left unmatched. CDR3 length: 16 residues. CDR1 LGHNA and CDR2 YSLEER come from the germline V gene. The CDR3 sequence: CASSQAGGGWKAEAFF. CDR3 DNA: TGCGCCAGCAGCCAAGCAGGGGGCGGGTGGAAGGCTGAAGCTTTCTTT.

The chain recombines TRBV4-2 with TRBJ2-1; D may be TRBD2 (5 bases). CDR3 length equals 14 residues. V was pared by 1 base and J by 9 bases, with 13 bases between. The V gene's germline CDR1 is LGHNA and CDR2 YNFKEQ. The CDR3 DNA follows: TGTGCCAGCAGCCAAGTCTTTGATCGGGGTGAGCAGTTCTTC. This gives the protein CASSQVFDRGEQFF.

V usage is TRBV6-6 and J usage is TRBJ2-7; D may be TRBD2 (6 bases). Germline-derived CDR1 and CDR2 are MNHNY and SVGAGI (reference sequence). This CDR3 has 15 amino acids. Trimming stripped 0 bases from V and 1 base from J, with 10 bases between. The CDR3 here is CASSYSTRFSYEQYF. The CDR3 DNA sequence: TGTGCCAGCAGTTACTCGACTAGATTTTCCTACGAGCAGTACTTC.

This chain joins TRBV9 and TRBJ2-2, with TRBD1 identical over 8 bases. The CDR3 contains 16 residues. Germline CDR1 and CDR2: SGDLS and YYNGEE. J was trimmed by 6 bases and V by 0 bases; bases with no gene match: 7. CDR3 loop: CASSVVSGGESGELFF. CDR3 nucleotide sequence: TGTGCCAGCAGCGTAGTTTCAGGGGGCGAATCCGGGGAGCTGTTTTTT.

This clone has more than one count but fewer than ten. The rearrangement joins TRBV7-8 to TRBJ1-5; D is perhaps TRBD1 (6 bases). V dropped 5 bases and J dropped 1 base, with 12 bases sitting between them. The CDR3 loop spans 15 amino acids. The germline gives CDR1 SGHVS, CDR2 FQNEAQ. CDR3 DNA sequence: TGTGCCAGCAGCCGAACAGGGTTCAGCAATCAGCCCCAGCATTTT. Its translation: CASSRTGFSNQPQHF.

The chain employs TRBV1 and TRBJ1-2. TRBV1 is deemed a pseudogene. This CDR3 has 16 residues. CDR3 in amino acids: CTSSQVRGPGNYGYTF. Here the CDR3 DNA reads TGCACCAGCAGCCAAGTACGAGGGCCCGGGAACTATGGCTACACCTTC.

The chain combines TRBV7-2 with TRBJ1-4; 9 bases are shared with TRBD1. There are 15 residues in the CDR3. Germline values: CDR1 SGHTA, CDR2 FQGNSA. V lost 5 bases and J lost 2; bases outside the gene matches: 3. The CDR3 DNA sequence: TGTGCCAGCAGCATAACAGGGGGCACTAATGAAAAACTGTTTTTT. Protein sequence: CASSITGGTNEKLFF.

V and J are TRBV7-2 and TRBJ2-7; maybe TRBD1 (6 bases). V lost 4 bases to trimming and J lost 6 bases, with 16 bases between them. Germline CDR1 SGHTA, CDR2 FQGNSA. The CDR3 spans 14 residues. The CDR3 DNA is TGTGCCAGCAGCTCGACAGGCGGCTGGGGCGAGCAGTACTTC. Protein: CASSSTGGWGEQYF.

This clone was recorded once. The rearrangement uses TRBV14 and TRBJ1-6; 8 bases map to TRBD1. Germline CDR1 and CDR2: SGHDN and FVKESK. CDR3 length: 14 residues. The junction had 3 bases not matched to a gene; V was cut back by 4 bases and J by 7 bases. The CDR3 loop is CASSLRTGNSPLHF. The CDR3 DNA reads TGTGCCAGCAGCCTTCGGACAGGGAATTCACCCCTCCACTTT.

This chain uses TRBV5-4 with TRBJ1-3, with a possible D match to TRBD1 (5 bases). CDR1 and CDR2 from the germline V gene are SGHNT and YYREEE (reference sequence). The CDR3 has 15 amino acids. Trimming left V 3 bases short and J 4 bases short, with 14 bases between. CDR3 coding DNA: TGTGCCAGCAGCTGGGGACCGGAGGGGGGAAACACCATATATTTT. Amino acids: CASSWGPEGGNTIYF.

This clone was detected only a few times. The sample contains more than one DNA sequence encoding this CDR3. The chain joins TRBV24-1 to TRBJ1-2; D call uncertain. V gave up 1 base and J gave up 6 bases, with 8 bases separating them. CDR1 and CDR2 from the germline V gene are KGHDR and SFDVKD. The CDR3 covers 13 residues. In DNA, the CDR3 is TGTGCCACCAGTGATTTAACAGCCAATGGCTACACCTTC. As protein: CATSDLTANGYTF.